A single sample gave rise to the 9 T cell receptor beta chains below, sequenced in a study of chemoradiotherapy in HPV16-positive cancers. Only in-frame clones appear in the TCRdb table, and some are missing; sequencing was by immunoSEQ multiplex PCR. Altogether 15,000 to 20,000 clones are present, roughly 80% being singletons, with the ten largest covering under 1.5%. Collection took place from a patient who underwent chemoradiotherapy. These receptor sequences come from a human donor with HPV-associated anogenital cancer.

This rearrangement joins TRBV7-3 to TRBJ2-3, with D perhaps TRBD2 (5 bases). The length of the CDR3 is 15 residues. Trimming removed 4 bases from V and 3 bases from J, with 14 bases in between. Germline V gene data show CDR1 as SGHTA and CDR2 as FQGTGA. CDR3 in amino acids: CASSWGSEGTDTQYF. For the CDR3, the DNA is TGTGCCAGCAGCTGGGGTAGCGAGGGAACAGATACGCAGTATTTT.

This clone was counted only a few times. The J gene is TRBJ2-7, the V gene TRBV7-9; D call uncertain. With 5 bases removed from V and 5 bases from J, the gap between germline ends came to 10 bases. Germline V CDR1 and CDR2: SEHNR, FQNEAQ (reference sequence). This CDR3 is built from 12 residues. CDR3 sequence reads: CASSPETDEQYF. The CDR3 DNA reads TGTGCCAGCAGCCCGGAAACTGACGAGCAGTACTTC.

The chain carries TRBV25-1 and TRBJ1-2; D is uncertain. The germline V gene encodes CDR1 MGHDK and CDR2 SYGVNS. This CDR3 is 13 amino acids long. Trimming took 4 bases from V and 8 from J, leaving 14 bases between them. The CDR3 loop is CASSGFKVRGYTF. CDR3 coding DNA: TGTGCCAGCAGTGGGTTTAAGGTCAGGGGCTACACCTTC.

The genes are TRBV4-3 and TRBJ1-2; D is ambiguous. V shed 0 bases and J shed 7 bases, with 9 bases lying between them. This CDR3 spans 13 amino acids. The germline gives CDR1 LGHNA, CDR2 YSLEER. CDR3 protein: CASSQDEFFGYTF. The CDR3 nucleotides read TGCGCCAGCAGCCAAGATGAGTTCTTTGGCTACACCTTC.

This sequence joins TRBV11-2 and TRBJ2-3; 11 bases map to TRBD2. CDR1 and CDR2 (germline): SGHAT, FQNNGV. Losses at the gene ends were 4 bases for V and 9 bases for J; bases not matched to a gene: 9. This CDR3 contains 15 residues. CDR3: CASSSLAGGPGTQYF. The CDR3 DNA reads TGTGCCAGCAGCTCGCTAGCGGGGGGCCCCGGAACGCAGTATTTT.

J is TRBJ1-4 and V is TRBV10-3; 8 bases fit TRBD1. V gave up 10 bases and J gave up 11 bases; unmatched junction bases: 18. This CDR3 has 15 residues. Germline loops: CDR1 ENHRY, CDR2 SYGVKD. The CDR3 loop is CATGHGDRLRGKLFF. Here the CDR3 DNA reads TGTGCCACCGGCCACGGGGACAGGTTGAGAGGGAAACTGTTTTTT.

This clone was recorded once. V is TRBV10-3 and J is TRBJ1-1; D not certain. This CDR3 contains 13 residues. CDR1 and CDR2 (germline): ENHRY, SYGVKD. Between the trimmed V and J ends, which lost 4 bases and 2 bases, there was a span of 8 bases. The CDR3 loop is CAISGNLNTEAFF. CDR3 sequence (DNA): TGTGCCATCAGTGGGAACCTAAACACTGAAGCTTTCTTT.

The gene calls are TRBV19 and TRBJ1-6, with D possibly being TRBD1 (6 bases). The CDR3 is 14 amino acids. Trimming shortened V by 5 bases and J by 9 bases, and 14 bases separated the two germline ends. The germline CDR1 and CDR2 sequences are LNHDA and SQIVND (reference sequence). The CDR3 region is CASSWGDTSSPLHF. In nucleotides, the CDR3 is TGTGCCAGTAGTTGGGGGGACACGAGTTCACCCCTCCACTTT.

This chain uses TRBV6-1 with TRBJ1-3, with TRBD1 as a possible D gene (5 bases). CDR1 and CDR2 from the germline V gene are MNHNS and SASEGT. The length of the CDR3 is 15 residues. The V end lost 5 bases, the J end lost 0 bases, and 11 bases lay between the germline ends. The CDR3 is CASSLTAVSGNTIYF. The CDR3 nucleotides read TGTGCCAGCAGTTTGACAGCTGTCTCTGGAAACACCATATATTTT.